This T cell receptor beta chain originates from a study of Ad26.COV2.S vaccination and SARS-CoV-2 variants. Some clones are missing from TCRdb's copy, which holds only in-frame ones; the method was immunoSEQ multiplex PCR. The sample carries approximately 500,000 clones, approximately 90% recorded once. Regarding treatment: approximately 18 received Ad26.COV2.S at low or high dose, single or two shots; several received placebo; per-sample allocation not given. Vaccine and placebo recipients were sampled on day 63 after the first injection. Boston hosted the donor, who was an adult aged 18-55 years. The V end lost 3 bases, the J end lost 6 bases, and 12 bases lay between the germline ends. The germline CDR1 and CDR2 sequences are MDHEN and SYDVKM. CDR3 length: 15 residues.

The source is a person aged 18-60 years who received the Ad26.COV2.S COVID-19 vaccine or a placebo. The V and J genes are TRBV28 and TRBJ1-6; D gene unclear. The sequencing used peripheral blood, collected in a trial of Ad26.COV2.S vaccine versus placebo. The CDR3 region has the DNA TGTGCCAGCAGTTTGGGTCAGACCTTTAATTCACCCCTCCACTTT. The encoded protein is CASSLGQTFNSPLHF.